The 29 T cell receptor beta chains below all came from one sample that was sequenced in a study of shared clonotypes between healthy human individuals. Profiling relied on immunoSEQ multiplex PCR, and the TCRdb table lists in-frame clones only, not all of them. Of fewer than 2.5 million clones listed, approximately 94% are singletons. Sequencing was performed on naive CD4+ T cells from PBMCs. Subset meaning: CD45RA+ positively selected. Receptor source: a man between 18 and 35 years old in good health. Some clones in this sample may be carry-over from other donors' samples.

V gene TRBV27 combines with J gene TRBJ2-2; 10 nucleotides agree with TRBD1. Unmatched junction bases numbered 1, after V lost 2 bases and J lost 4 bases. This CDR3 region has 15 residues. Per the germline V gene, CDR1 is MNHEY and CDR2 is SMNVEV (reference sequence). The CDR3, as DNA: TGTGCCAGCAGTTTAAGGGACAGGGGCACCGGGGAGCTGTTTTTT. Translated: CASSLRDRGTGELFF.

This chain joins TRBV19 and TRBJ2-7; TRBD1 agrees at 8 bases. Germline values: CDR1 LNHDA, CDR2 SQIVND (reference sequence). There are 14 residues in the CDR3. J lost 3 bases, V lost 6 bases, and 7 bases had no gene match. This CDR3 is CASSSGTGLYEQYF. The CDR3 region has the DNA TGTGCCAGTAGCTCGGGGACAGGACTCTACGAGCAGTACTTC.

The chain couples TRBV28 to TRBJ2-3; 10 bases match TRBD2. Germline assignment: CDR1 MDHEN and CDR2 SYDVKM. The CDR3 has 19 amino acids. The J segment lost 3 bases and the V segment lost 7 bases, leaving 19 bases of the junction unmatched. The DNA for the CDR3 is TGTGCCAGCATCCCCTTAGGGGCGTCTAGCGGGAGAGGTACAGATACGCAGTATTTT. Translating it yields CASIPLGASSGRGTDTQYF.

The genes are TRBV7-9 and TRBJ2-7; D is unclear. Germline V gene data show CDR1 as SEHNR and CDR2 as FQNEAQ (reference sequence). CDR3 length: 12 amino acids. The ends were cut back, 5 bases at V and 6 bases at J, with 11 bases in the middle. The CDR3 nucleotides are TGTGCCAGCAGCCCCATCGACGGCGAGCAGTACTTC. It yields the protein CASSPIDGEQYF.

V is TRBV28 and J is TRBJ2-3; 10 nucleotides line up with TRBD1. The CDR3 totals 15 residues. The junction had 1 base not matched to a gene; V was cut back by 3 bases and J by 1 base. CDR1 MDHEN and CDR2 SYDVKM come from the germline V gene. Here the CDR3 DNA reads TGTGCCAGCAGTTTTGGGACAGGGGGCACAGATACGCAGTATTTT. Protein sequence: CASSFGTGGTDTQYF.

The rearrangement uses TRBV15 and TRBJ1-4; D unresolved. The germline gives CDR1 LNHNV, CDR2 YYDKDF (reference sequence). Trimming pared 1 base from V and 4 bases from J, leaving 10 bases between. This CDR3 region has 15 residues. This chain's CDR3 is CATSRVPGGNEKLFF. The CDR3, as DNA: TGTGCCACCAGCAGAGTCCCGGGAGGTAATGAAAAACTGTTTTTT. Supplemented by reference TRBV15 and TRBJ1-4, the full variable domain reads DAMVIQNPRYQVTQFGKPVTLSCSQTLNHNVMYWYQQKSSQAPKLLFHYYDKDFNNEADTPDNFQSRRPNTSFCFLDIRSPGLGDTAMYLCATSRVPGGNEKLFFGSGTQLSVL.

This clone was seen once. This chain joins TRBV11-2 and TRBJ2-3; a possible D gene is TRBD2 (6 bases). The V and J ends lost 6 bases and 4 bases respectively, with 14 bases between them. The CDR3 totals 14 residues. Germline values: CDR1 SGHAT, CDR2 FQNNGV. The CDR3 here is CASRSSGGADTQYF. CDR3 sequence (DNA): TGTGCCAGCAGGAGCAGCGGCGGGGCAGATACGCAGTATTTT.

In this sample, this clone turned up once. In nucleotides, the CDR3 is TGTGCCAGCACCAACAATATTAGCGGGAGAAGAAATGAGCAGTTCTTC. Encoded protein: CASTNNISGRRNEQFF. V is TRBV21-1 and J is TRBJ2-1; the table's D call, TRBD2, has no DNA check behind it. TRBV21-1 is annotated as a pseudogene. The CDR3 length is 16 residues.

The chain recombines TRBV18 with TRBJ2-1, with TRBD1 identical over 10 bases. Unmatched junction bases numbered 4, after V lost 4 bases and J lost 7 bases. The CDR3 runs to 14 residues. The germline gives CDR1 KGHSH, CDR2 LQKENI. CDR3 coding DNA: TGTGCCAGCTCACGTGGGACAGGGGAGAATGAGCAGTTCTTC. Its protein is CASSRGTGENEQFF.

The genes are TRBV9 and TRBJ2-3, with D unclear. Germline V lookup: CDR1 SGDLS, CDR2 YYNGEE. CDR3 length equals 11 residues. Deletions cut 7 bases from V and 6 bases from J, with 9 bases between. The CDR3 region is CASGSVDTQYF. The CDR3 coding sequence is TGTGCCAGCGGGTCGGTGGATACGCAGTATTTT.

The CDR3 sequence is CASSYDRARDEQYF. The CDR3 DNA follows: TGTGCCAGCAGTTACGACAGGGCTCGGGACGAGCAGTACTTC. The chain recombines TRBV6-5 with TRBJ2-7; 7 bases agree with TRBD1. This CDR3 region has 14 residues. The J segment lost 5 bases and the V segment lost 2 bases, leaving 6 bases of the junction unmatched. Per germline, CDR1 MNHEY and CDR2 SVGAGI.

This chain uses TRBV10-3 with TRBJ2-2; 15 bases are shared with TRBD2. The J segment lost 5 bases and the V segment lost 7 bases, leaving 11 bases of the junction unmatched. Germline V gene lookup returns CDR1 ENHRY and CDR2 SYGVKD. This CDR3 has 18 residues. As DNA, the CDR3 is TGTGCCATCAAAGAGTCGGGGACTAGCGGGAGGCGAACCGGGGAGCTGTTTTTT. Protein product: CAIKESGTSGRRTGELFF.

The chain recombines TRBV7-9 with TRBJ2-3; 9 bases are shared with TRBD2. This CDR3 is 16 amino acids long. The germline CDR1 and CDR2 sequences are SEHNR and FQNEAQ (reference sequence). The trim removed 4 bases at V and 4 bases at J, leaving 9 bases unmatched. In DNA form, the CDR3 reads TGTGCCAGCAGCTCCTGGCTAGCGGGAAGGTCAGATACGCAGTATTTT. It encodes CASSSWLAGRSDTQYF.

This chain links TRBV18 with TRBJ1-2; the D is unclear. The V and J ends lost 2 bases and 6 bases respectively, with 7 bases between them. This CDR3 is 12 amino acids long. Germline CDR1 KGHSH, CDR2 LQKENI. The CDR3 DNA follows: TGTGCCAGCTCACCATCGCAGGATGGCTACACCTTC. Protein sequence: CASSPSQDGYTF.

The CDR3 nucleotides are TGTGCCAGCAGCCCGCAAAGTGGGATTGAGCAGTTCTTC. Translating it yields CASSPQSGIEQFF. V gene TRBV7-3 combines with J gene TRBJ2-1; no firm D call. Germline CDR1 is SGHTA and CDR2 is FQGTGA. With 5 bases removed from V and 9 bases from J, the gap between germline ends came to 14 bases. The CDR3 extends over 13 amino acids.

This clone was counted once. This sample includes further DNA sequences coding for the same CDR3. The rearrangement uses TRBV7-3 and TRBJ2-3; possibly TRBD2 for D (6 bases). The germline CDR1 and CDR2 sequences are SGHTA and FQGTGA. The CDR3 contains 14 residues. The ends were cut back, 4 bases at V and 3 bases at J, with 11 bases in the middle. CDR3 DNA sequence: TGTGCCAGCAGCTCCGGGGGTCGTACAGATACGCAGTATTTT. Translating it yields CASSSGGRTDTQYF.

The V and J genes are TRBV5-8 and TRBJ1-2, with unresolved D. V was clipped by 4 bases and J by 0 bases, with 13 bases between them. Germline V gene sequence: CDR1 SGHTS, CDR2 YDEGEE. The CDR3 spans 15 residues. The DNA of the CDR3 is TGTGCCAGCAGCCTCGGAGTCGTTCCTAACTATGGCTACACCTTC. This encodes CASSLGVVPNYGYTF.

J is TRBJ1-2 and V is TRBV19; no reliable D call. Germline V CDR1 and CDR2: LNHDA, SQIVND (reference sequence). This CDR3 is 13 amino acids long. V was pared by 5 bases and J by 0 bases, with 7 bases between. The CDR3 loop is CASSFSANYGYTF. The DNA of the CDR3 is TGTGCCAGTAGTTTCAGTGCTAACTATGGCTACACCTTC.

The gene calls are TRBV6-5 and TRBJ2-7, with 7 bases lining up with TRBD2. The germline CDR1 and CDR2 sequences are MNHEY and SVGAGI. Unmatched junction bases numbered 4, after V lost 5 bases and J lost 0 bases. The CDR3 extends over 14 amino acids. CDR3 nucleotide sequence: TGTGCCAGCAGTCTCGCGGGAGCCTCCTACGAGCAGTACTTC. It codes for CASSLAGASYEQYF.

The J gene is TRBJ1-5, the V gene TRBV28; a weak D match, TRBD1 (5 bases). CDR1 and CDR2 from the germline V gene are MDHEN and SYDVKM. CDR3 length equals 18 residues. Trimming took 5 bases from V and 2 from J, leaving 22 bases between them. Here the CDR3 reads CASSRGRGVPLGNQPQHF. In DNA, the CDR3 is TGTGCCAGCAGTCGAGGTAGGGGCGTACCCTTGGGCAATCAGCCCCAGCATTTT.

The rearrangement joins TRBV11-2 to TRBJ1-2; D is possibly TRBD1 (5 bases). Germline-derived CDR1 and CDR2 are SGHAT and FQNNGV. V gave up 6 bases and J gave up 8 bases, with 13 bases separating them. The CDR3 spans 12 residues. CDR3 DNA sequence: TGTGCCAGCAGTCTGTGGGGACGGGGCTACACCTTC. It codes for CASSLWGRGYTF.

This clone has just one count. The same CDR3 also results from other DNA sequences found in this sample. The chain carries TRBV18 and TRBJ2-3, with D unresolved. CDR1 is KGHSH, CDR2 LQKENI, per germline. The V and J ends lost 0 bases and 2 bases respectively, with 6 bases between them. The CDR3 is made up of 14 amino acids. The CDR3 DNA reads as TGTGCCAGCTCACCACCGTCATACACAGATACGCAGTATTTT. Its protein is CASSPPSYTDTQYF.

This chain joins TRBV7-6 and TRBJ2-3; 14 bases are a match to TRBD2. V lost 1 base and J lost 5; bases outside the gene matches: 14. The germline V gene has CDR1 SGHVS and CDR2 FNYEAQ. CDR3 length: 20 amino acids. DNA for the CDR3: TGTGCCAGCAGCTTAGTACTTTCCGCGGGGACTAGCGGGAGCCTAGATACGCAGTATTTT. Amino acids: CASSLVLSAGTSGSLDTQYF.

V gene TRBV7-9 combines with J gene TRBJ1-1; tentative D call: TRBD1 (6 bases). Germline V lookup: CDR1 SEHNR, CDR2 FQNEAQ (reference sequence). The CDR3 is made up of 14 amino acids. V lost 1 base and J 6 bases, leaving 12 bases between the germline ends. DNA for the CDR3: TGTGCCAGCAGCTTAGTCACAGGGCATCCTGAAGCTTTCTTT. Encoded protein: CASSLVTGHPEAFF.

For this clone: Sequence at one end of the junction differs from germline and may be a read error. The chain uses TRBV7-3 and TRBJ2-3; D ambiguous. In germline, CDR1 is SGHTA, CDR2 FQGTGA. This CDR3 has 12 amino acids. CDR3: CASSLNGQAPIF. CDR3 sequence (DNA): TGTGCCAGCAGCTTAAACGGGCAGGCCCCGATTTTT.

The rearrangement joins TRBV25-1 to TRBJ2-1; TRBD2 matches 7 bases. The V and J ends lost 7 bases and 6 bases, in that order; junction bases with no gene match: 6. CDR1 is MGHDK and CDR2 is SYGVNS in the germline V gene. The CDR3 length is 13 residues. CDR3 residues: CASTSAGSNEQFF. DNA of the CDR3: TGTGCCAGCACCTCAGCGGGATCCAATGAGCAGTTCTTC.

The V call is TRBV5-1, the J call TRBJ2-5; possibly TRBD2 for D (6 bases). CDR3 length equals 15 residues. Per germline, CDR1 SGHRS and CDR2 YFSETQ. V lost 5 bases, J lost 4 bases, and 18 bases lay in between. CDR3 coding DNA: TGCGCCAGCAGATCCAGGTGGGGGGTTGTAGAGACCCAGTACTTC. Amino acid sequence: CASRSRWGVVETQYF.

The chain joins TRBV5-1 to TRBJ2-1; D possibly corresponds to TRBD2 (5 bases). This CDR3 spans 15 amino acids. Trimming stripped 0 bases from V and 10 bases from J, with 17 bases between. Germline V gene data show CDR1 as SGHRS and CDR2 as YFSETQ. CDR3 nucleotide sequence: TGCGCCAGCAGCTTGGTATTAGCGCACACGGTCGAGCAGTTCTTC. It codes for CASSLVLAHTVEQFF.

The V gene is TRBV7-2, the J gene TRBJ2-7, with 8 bases identical to TRBD2. This CDR3 has 15 residues. The junction had 8 bases not matched to a gene; V was cut back by 2 bases and J by 5 bases. Germline V gene data show CDR1 as SGHTA and CDR2 as FQGNSA. CDR3 coding DNA: TGTGCCAGCAGCTTATCGACGAGCGGGAGTAACGAGCAGTACTTC. Translation: CASSLSTSGSNEQYF.